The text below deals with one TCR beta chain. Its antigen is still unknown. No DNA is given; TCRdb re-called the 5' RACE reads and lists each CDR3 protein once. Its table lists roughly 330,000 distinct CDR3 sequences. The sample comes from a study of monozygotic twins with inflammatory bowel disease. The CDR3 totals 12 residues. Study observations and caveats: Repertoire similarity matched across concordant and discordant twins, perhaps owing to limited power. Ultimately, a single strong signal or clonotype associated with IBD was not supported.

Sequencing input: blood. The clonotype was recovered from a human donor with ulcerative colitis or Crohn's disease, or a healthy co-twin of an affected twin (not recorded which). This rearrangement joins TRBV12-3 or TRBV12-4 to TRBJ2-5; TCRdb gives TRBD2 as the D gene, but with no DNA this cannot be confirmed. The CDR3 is CASSLMGRTQYF.